This T cell receptor (beta chain) originates from a study of T-cell memory formation after mild COVID-19. Study outcomes and limitations: Whereas later expanders leaned CD4+, clones contracting day 15 to 85 showed a balanced CD4/CD8 makeup. Most CD4+ clones that shrank were in CM and EM, while CD8+ ones turned up in EMRA.

This clonotype turned up a few times. Its antigen is as yet unknown. From 5'RACE with constant-segment primers came TCR alpha and TCR beta cDNA libraries that carried sample barcodes and UMIs. TCRdb re-analysed the 5' RACE reads in MiXCR, keeping a single row per CDR3 protein. The sample records a few hundred thousand distinct CDR3 sequences, roughly 19% being singletons. This CDR3 spans 16 amino acids. The germline CDR1 and CDR2 sequences are LGHNA and YSLEER. J lost 7 bases, V lost 4 bases, and 10 bases had no gene match. The TCR was taken from a young man who had mild COVID-19 (a few samples of this study predate the infection). Cell type and time point are not known. Sequenced sample: PBMCs or a T cell subset sorted from them (not recorded which). The chain has TRBV4-3 and TRBJ1-6, with 7 bases that match TRBD1. For the CDR3, the DNA is TGCGCCAGCAGCCGGGGACGGGGACAGATAAATTCACCCCTCCACTTT. This encodes CASSRGRGQINSPLHF.